The source of this TCR beta chain is a study of blood T cell repertoires in COVID-19. Study-wide background: Acute-phase and convalescent COVID-19 samples originated in the United States, Italy and Spain.

TCRdb keeps only in-frame clones here, not all; method: immunoSEQ multiplex PCR. The sample shows approximately 150,000 clones, over 75% of them seen only once. This CDR3 contains 16 residues. Germline V lookup: CDR1 MDHEN, CDR2 SYDVKM. Deletions cut 6 bases from V and 6 bases from J, with 23 bases between. The clonotype originates from a human donor in a cohort sampled during active COVID-19. Sequencing input: peripheral blood. The V gene is TRBV28, the J gene TRBJ1-1, with D possibly being TRBD1 (6 bases). The DNA for the CDR3 is TGTGCCAGCAGAACAACCTTGGGAGGGGGTGGACCTGAAGCTTTCTTT. Its protein product is CASRTTLGGGGPEAFF. The whole variable domain, filled in from reference TRBV28 and TRBJ1-1, reads DVKVTQSSRYLVKRTGEKVFLECVQDMDHENMFWYRQDPGLGLRLIYFSYDVKMKEKGDIPEGYSVSREKKERFSLILESASTNQTSMYLCASRTTLGGGGPEAFFGQGTRLTVV.